This T cell receptor beta chain was observed in a study of cytomegalovirus exposure and HLA in healthy donors. Study results and caveats: There were some public TCRs occurring in many donors, but most TCR sequences were rare.

Assay: immunoSEQ multiplex PCR; the TCRdb copy retains only in-frame clones and omits some. The table has some 340,000 clones, 87% seen once. Donors were drawn from the approximately 120-subject validation cohort, separate from the approximately 680-subject first cohort. Remarks on this clone: Antigen: not known.

The ends were cut back, 3 bases at V and 4 bases at J, with 7 bases in the middle. Germline CDR1 GTSNPN, CDR2 SVGIG (reference sequence). CDR3 length: 13 amino acids. The sample was PBMCs. The receptor's source is a woman aged 25 to 39 in good health and CMV-seropositive. The J gene is TRBJ1-6, the V gene TRBV30; no clear D. The DNA for the CDR3 is TGTGCCTGGAGACAATCATATAATTCACCCCTCCACTTT. Translating it yields CAWRQSYNSPLHF.